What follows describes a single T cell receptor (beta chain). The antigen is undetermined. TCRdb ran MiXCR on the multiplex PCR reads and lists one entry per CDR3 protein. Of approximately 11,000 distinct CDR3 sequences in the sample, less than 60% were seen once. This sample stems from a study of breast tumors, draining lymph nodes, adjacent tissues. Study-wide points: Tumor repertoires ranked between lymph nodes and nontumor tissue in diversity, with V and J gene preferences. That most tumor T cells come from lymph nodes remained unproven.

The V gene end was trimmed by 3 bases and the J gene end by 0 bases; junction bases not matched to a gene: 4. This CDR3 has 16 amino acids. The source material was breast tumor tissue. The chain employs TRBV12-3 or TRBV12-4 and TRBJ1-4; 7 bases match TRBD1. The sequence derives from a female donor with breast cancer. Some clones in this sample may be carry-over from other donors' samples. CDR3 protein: CASSLTGTATNEKLFF. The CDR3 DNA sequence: TGTGCCAGCAGTTTGACAGGGACGGCAACTAATGAAAAACTGTTTTTT.